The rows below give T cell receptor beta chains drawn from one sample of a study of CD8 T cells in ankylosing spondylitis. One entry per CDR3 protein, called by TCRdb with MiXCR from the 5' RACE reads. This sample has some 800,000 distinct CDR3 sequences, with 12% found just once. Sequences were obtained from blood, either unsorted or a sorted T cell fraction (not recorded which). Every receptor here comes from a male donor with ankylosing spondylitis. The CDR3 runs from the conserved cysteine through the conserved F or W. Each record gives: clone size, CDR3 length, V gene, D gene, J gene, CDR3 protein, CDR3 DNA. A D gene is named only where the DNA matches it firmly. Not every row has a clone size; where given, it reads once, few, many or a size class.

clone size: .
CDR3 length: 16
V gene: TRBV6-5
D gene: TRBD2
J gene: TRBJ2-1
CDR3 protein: CASSYSISSGRNEQFF
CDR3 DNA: TGTGCCAGCAGTTACTCGATCTCTAGCGGGAGGAATGAGCAGTTCTTC

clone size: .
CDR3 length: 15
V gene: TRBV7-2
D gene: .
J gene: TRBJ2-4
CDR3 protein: CASSLVGLRWNIQYF
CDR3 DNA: TGTGCCAGCAGCTTAGTGGGACTGCGGTGGAACATTCAGTACTTC

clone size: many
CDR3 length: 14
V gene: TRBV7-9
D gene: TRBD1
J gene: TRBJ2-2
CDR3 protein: CASSFYRGTGELFF
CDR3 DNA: TGTGCCAGCAGCTTCTACAGGGGCACCGGGGAGCTGTTTTTT

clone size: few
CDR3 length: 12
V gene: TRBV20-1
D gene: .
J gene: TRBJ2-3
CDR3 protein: CSARANTDTQYF
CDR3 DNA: TGCAGTGCTAGAGCCAACACAGATACGCAGTATTTT

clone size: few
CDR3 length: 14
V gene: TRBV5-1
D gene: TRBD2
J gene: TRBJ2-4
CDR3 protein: CASSPRLAGNIQYF
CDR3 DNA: TGCGCCAGCAGCCCCCGACTAGCGGGAAACATTCAGTACTTC

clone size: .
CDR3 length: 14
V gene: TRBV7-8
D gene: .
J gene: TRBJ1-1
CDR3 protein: CASRRVTANTEAFF
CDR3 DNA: TGTGCCAGCCGGAGGGTGACAGCGAACACTGAAGCTTTCTTT

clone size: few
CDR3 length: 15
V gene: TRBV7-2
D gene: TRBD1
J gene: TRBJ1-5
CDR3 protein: CASSLRFWGQQPQHF
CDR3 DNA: TGTGCCAGCAGCCTCCGGTTTTGGGGACAGCAGCCCCAGCATTTT

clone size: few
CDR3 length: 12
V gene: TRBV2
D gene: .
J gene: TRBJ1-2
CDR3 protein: CASSPPHYGYTF
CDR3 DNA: TGTGCCAGCAGCCCCCCGCACTATGGCTACACCTTC

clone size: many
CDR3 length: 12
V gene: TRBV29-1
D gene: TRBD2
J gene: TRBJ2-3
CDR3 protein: CSFGLAGDTQYF
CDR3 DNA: TGCAGCTTTGGGCTAGCGGGGGATACGCAGTATTTT

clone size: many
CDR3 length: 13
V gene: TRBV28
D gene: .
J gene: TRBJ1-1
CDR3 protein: CASSFTGITEAFF
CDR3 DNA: TGTGCCAGCAGTTTTACCGGGATCACTGAAGCTTTCTTT

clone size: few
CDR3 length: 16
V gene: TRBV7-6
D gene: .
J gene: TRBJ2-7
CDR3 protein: CASSLMQGRGSYEQYF
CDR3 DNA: TGTGCCAGCAGCTTAATGCAGGGTAGGGGGTCCTACGAGCAGTACTTC

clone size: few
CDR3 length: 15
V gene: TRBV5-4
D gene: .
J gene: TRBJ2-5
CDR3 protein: CASSLEPAGSETQYF
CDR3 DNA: TGTGCCAGCAGCTTGGAACCCGCTGGGTCTGAGACCCAGTACTTC

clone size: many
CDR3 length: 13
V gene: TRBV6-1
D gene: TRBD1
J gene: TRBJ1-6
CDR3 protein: CASGLQGDSPLHF
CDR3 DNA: TGTGCCAGCGGCCTCCAGGGGGATTCACCCCTCCACTTT

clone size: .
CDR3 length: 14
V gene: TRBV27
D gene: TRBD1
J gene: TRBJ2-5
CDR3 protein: CASSSYRGTETQYF
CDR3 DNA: TGTGCCAGCAGTTCATACAGGGGTACGGAGACCCAGTACTTC

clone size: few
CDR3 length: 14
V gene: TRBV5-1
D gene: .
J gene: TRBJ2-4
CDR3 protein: CASSPGTYGALEYF
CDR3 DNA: TGCGCCAGCAGCCCCGGGACATACGGAGCCCTGGAGTACTTC

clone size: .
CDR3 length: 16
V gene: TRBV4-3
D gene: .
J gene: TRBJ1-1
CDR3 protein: CASSQFSQAPNTEAFF
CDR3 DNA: TGCGCCAGCAGCCAGTTTTCACAGGCGCCAAACACTGAAGCTTTCTTT

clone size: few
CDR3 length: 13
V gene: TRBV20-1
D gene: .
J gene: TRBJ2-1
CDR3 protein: CSGAPSSYNEQFF
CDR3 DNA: TGCAGCGGCGCCCCGAGCTCCTACAATGAGCAGTTCTTC

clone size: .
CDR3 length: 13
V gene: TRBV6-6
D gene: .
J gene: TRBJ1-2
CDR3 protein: CASTIGSPYGYTF
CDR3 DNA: TGTGCCAGCACTATAGGGAGTCCCTATGGCTACACCTTC

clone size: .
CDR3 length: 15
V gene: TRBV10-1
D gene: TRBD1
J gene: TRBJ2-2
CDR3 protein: CASSTDRVLPGELFF
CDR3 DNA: TGCGCCAGCAGTACGGACAGGGTTCTCCCCGGGGAGCTGTTTTTT

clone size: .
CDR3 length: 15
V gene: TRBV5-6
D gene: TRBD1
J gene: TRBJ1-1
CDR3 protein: CASSFLGSDRGYAFF
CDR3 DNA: TGTGCCAGCAGCTTCCTCGGATCGGACAGGGGTTATGCTTTCTTT

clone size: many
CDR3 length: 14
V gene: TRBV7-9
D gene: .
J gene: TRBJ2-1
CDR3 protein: CASSSRDRSNEQFF
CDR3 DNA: TGTGCCAGCAGCTCCCGGGACCGCTCTAATGAGCAGTTCTTC

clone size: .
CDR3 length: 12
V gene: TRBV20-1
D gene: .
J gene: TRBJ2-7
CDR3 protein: CSARRQVYEQYF
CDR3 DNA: TGCAGTGCTAGACGGCAGGTGTACGAGCAGTACTTC

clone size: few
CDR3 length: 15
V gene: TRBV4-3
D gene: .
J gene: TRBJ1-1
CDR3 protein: CASSQDTSRVAEAFF
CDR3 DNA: TGCGCCAGCAGCCAAGATACATCAAGGGTCGCTGAAGCTTTCTTT

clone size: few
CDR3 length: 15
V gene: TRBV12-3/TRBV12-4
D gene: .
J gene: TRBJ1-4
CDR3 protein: CASSFSQGSNEKLFF
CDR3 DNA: TGTGCCAGCAGTTTTTCCCAGGGCTCCAATGAAAAACTGTTTTTT

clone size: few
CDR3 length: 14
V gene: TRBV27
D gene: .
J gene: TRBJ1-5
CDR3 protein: CASSLFRAHGPQHF
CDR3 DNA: TGTGCCAGCAGTTTATTCAGGGCTCACGGGCCCCAGCATTTT

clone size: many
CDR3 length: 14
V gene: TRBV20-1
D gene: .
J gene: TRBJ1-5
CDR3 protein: CSASQPYSNQPQHF
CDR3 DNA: TGCAGTGCTAGCCAGCCCTATAGCAATCAGCCCCAGCATTTT